Listed below are T cell receptor beta chains from one sample, sequenced in a study of T cell responses to AZD1222 COVID-19 vaccine. Sequencing used immunoSEQ multiplex PCR; TCRdb keeps in-frame clones, though not all of them. Among fewer than 150,000 clones listed, around nine tenths were seen once. The sample in question was peripheral blood, obtained on day 0 of AZD1222 vaccination. The receptors originated from an adult in good health. CDR3s include the opening cysteine and the closing phenylalanine or tryptophan. Each record gives: J gene, V gene, clone size, D gene, CDR3 protein, CDR3 DNA. The D gene is left open where the match is weak. Some rows mark clone size as missing; the rest say once, few, many or name a class of expanded clone.

TRBJ1-1 | TRBV27 | - | - | CASGTVPEAFF | TGTGCCAGCGGTACCGTACCTGAAGCTTTCTTT
TRBJ1-2 | TRBV5-5 | - | - | CASSFRQDSGYTF | TGTGCCAGCAGCTTTCGGCAGGATAGTGGCTACACCTTC
TRBJ2-7 | TRBV30 | - | - | CAWSVLGNEQYF | TGTGCCTGGAGTGTACTTGGTAACGAGCAGTACTTC
TRBJ2-4 | TRBV15 | - | TRBD1 | CATSRGQGTSGKNIQYF | TGTGCCACCAGCAGGGGACAGGGGACCTCGGGCAAAAACATTCAGTACTTC
TRBJ2-3 | TRBV2 | - | - | CASTGGLSTDTQYF | TGTGCCAGCACAGGGGGGCTAAGCACAGATACGCAGTATTTT
TRBJ2-2 | TRBV11-3 | - | - | CASSPFFGGELFF | TGTGCCAGCAGCCCCTTTTTCGGCGGGGAGCTGTTTTTT
TRBJ2-2 | TRBV27 | - | TRBD2 | CASSLLAGGNTGELFF | TGTGCCAGCAGTTTATTAGCGGGCGGCAACACCGGGGAGCTGTTTTTT
TRBJ1-2 | TRBV2 | - | - | CASSAEIYGYTF | TGTGCCAGCAGTGCCGAGATCTATGGCTACACCTTC
TRBJ1-1 | TRBV19 | - | - | CASSIGGSGLNTEAFF | TGTGCCAGTAGTATAGGGGGTTCCGGACTTAACACTGAAGCTTTCTTT
TRBJ1-2 | TRBV28 | - | - | CASRLQAWGGGYTF | TGTGCCAGCAGATTGCAGGCGTGGGGGGGAGGCTACACCTTC
TRBJ2-2 | TRBV11-3 | - | TRBD2 | CASSLGGRGTGELFF | TGTGCCAGCAGCTTGGGCGGGAGGGGCACCGGGGAGCTGTTTTTT
TRBJ1-6 | TRBV6-6 | - | - | CASSYSDRPNNSPLHF | TGTGCCAGCAGTTACTCGGACAGACCAAATAATTCACCCCTCCACTTT
TRBJ1-4 | TRBV6-1 | - | - | CASSENRFNEKLFF | TGTGCCAGCAGTGAAAACAGGTTTAATGAAAAACTGTTTTTT
TRBJ2-3 | TRBV7-9 | - | - | CASSLPHTQYF | TGTGCCAGCAGCCTCCCCCATACGCAGTATTTT
TRBJ2-5 | TRBV3-1/TRBV3-2 | - | - | CAVLSIETQYF | TGTGCCGTTTTATCCATAGAGACCCAGTACTTC
TRBJ1-1 | TRBV10-1 | - | TRBD1 | CASSHGQGVTEAFF | TGCGCCAGCAGTCACGGGCAGGGGGTCACTGAAGCTTTCTTT
TRBJ1-1 | TRBV3-1/TRBV3-2 | - | - | CASSQVEGRQAFF | TGTGCCAGCAGCCAAGTAGAAGGTCGGCAAGCTTTCTTT
TRBJ2-7 | TRBV3-1/TRBV3-2 | - | - | CASSQDGNYEQYF | TGTGCCAGCAGCCAAGATGGTAACTACGAGCAGTACTTC
TRBJ2-3 | TRBV13 | - | - | CASSYPRGSTDTQYF | TGTGCCAGCAGCTATCCTAGGGGGAGCACAGATACGCAGTATTTT
TRBJ2-5 | TRBV5-1 | - | - | CASSLEVAQETQYF | TGCGCCAGCAGCTTGGAGGTGGCTCAAGAGACCCAGTACTTC
TRBJ2-2 | TRBV2 | - | - | CATRGSNTGELFF | TGTGCCACGAGGGGGTCGAACACCGGGGAGCTGTTTTTT
TRBJ2-1 | TRBV7-3 | - | - | CASSLIRALVPEQFF | TGTGCCAGCAGCTTGATTCGGGCACTGGTCCCTGAGCAGTTCTTC
TRBJ1-2 | TRBV1 | - | - | CTSSQGSRGTRGYTF | TGCACCAGCAGCCAAGGGAGTAGGGGCACGAGGGGCTACACCTTC
TRBJ2-3 | TRBV9 | - | TRBD2 | CASSPIGSGSTDTQYF | TGTGCCAGCAGCCCCATCGGTAGCGGGAGTACAGATACGCAGTATTTT
TRBJ2-5 | TRBV7-2 | - | TRBD2 | CASSLAGAGRLTQYF | TGTGCCAGCAGCTTAGCCGGAGCGGGGAGGTTGACCCAGTACTTC
TRBJ2-7 | TRBV2 | - | - | CASSEPGGGPSYEQYF | TGTGCCAGCAGTGAACCCGGAGGGGGCCCTTCCTACGAGCAGTACTTC
TRBJ2-2 | TRBV4-1 | - | TRBD1 | CASSRTRGGTGNTGELFF | TGCGCCAGCAGCCGCACCCGAGGTGGGACAGGGAACACCGGGGAGCTGTTTTTT
TRBJ1-1 | TRBV19 | - | - | CASSTTADTEAFF | TGTGCCAGTAGTACTACAGCGGACACTGAAGCTTTCTTT
TRBJ2-7 | TRBV19 | - | - | CASSNRVSPREQYF | TGTGCCAGTAGTAACAGGGTGTCACCACGGGAGCAGTACTTC
TRBJ1-3 | TRBV30 | - | - | CAWSVSGHGNTIYF | TGTGCCTGGAGTGTATCGGGGCATGGAAACACCATATATTTT
TRBJ1-2 | TRBV20-1 | - | - | CSAPPVGGYTF | TGCAGTGCTCCTCCGGTGGGGGGCTACACCTTC
TRBJ1-4 | TRBV29-1 | - | - | CSARTSTNEKLFF | TGCAGCGCCCGGACATCAACTAATGAAAAACTGTTTTTT
TRBJ1-4 | TRBV4-2 | - | - | CASSQDLRSGGKGEKLFF | TGTGCCAGCAGCCAAGATCTGCGTAGTGGGGGGAAGGGTGAAAAACTGTTTTTT
TRBJ1-5 | TRBV9 | - | - | CASSVDGNQPQHF | TGTGCCAGCAGCGTAGATGGTAATCAGCCCCAGCATTTT
TRBJ1-4 | TRBV6-5 | - | - | CASVGRELLGEKLFF | TGTGCCAGCGTTGGTCGCGAGCTACTTGGGGAAAAACTGTTTTTT
TRBJ1-5 | TRBV6-5 | - | - | CASSNDYSNQPQHF | TGTGCCAGCAGTAATGATTATAGCAATCAGCCCCAGCATTTT
TRBJ1-3 | TRBV3-1/TRBV3-2 | once | - | CASSQDRADSGNTIYF | TGTGCCAGCAGCCAAGACAGGGCAGACTCTGGAAACACCATATATTTT
TRBJ2-7 | TRBV7-2 | once | TRBD1 | CASSLGTGREQYF | TGTGCCAGCAGCTTAGGGACAGGGCGGGAGCAGTACTTC
TRBJ1-2 | TRBV9 | - | TRBD1 | CASSGGRRDSTFGYTF | TGTGCCAGCAGCGGAGGCCGGAGGGACAGTACCTTTGGCTACACCTTC
TRBJ1-2 | TRBV6-5 | - | - | CASSLKRQALNYGYTF | TGTGCCAGCAGTTTGAAAAGACAGGCCCTTAACTATGGCTACACCTTC
TRBJ1-2 | TRBV19 | - | - | CASSSRQANYGYTF | TGTGCCAGTAGTAGCCGACAAGCTAACTATGGCTACACCTTC
TRBJ1-4 | TRBV6-2/TRBV6-3 | - | - | CASSYYATNEKLFF | TGTGCCAGCAGTTACTATGCAACTAATGAAAAACTGTTTTTT
TRBJ1-1 | TRBV11-2 | - | - | CASSLFYREREAFF | TGTGCCAGCAGCTTATTCTACCGCGAACGTGAAGCTTTCTTT
TRBJ1-6 | TRBV4-1 | - | - | CASSQTPFNSPLHF | TGCGCCAGCAGCCAAACCCCCTTTAATTCACCCCTCCACTTT
TRBJ2-5 | TRBV27 | few | TRBD1 | CASATGGQETQYF | TGTGCCAGCGCAACAGGGGGACAAGAGACCCAGTACTTC
TRBJ2-1 | TRBV7-2 | - | TRBD2 | CASSPQSGGPHNEQFF | TGTGCCAGCAGCCCCCAGTCGGGAGGGCCCCACAATGAGCAGTTCTTC
TRBJ1-1 | TRBV6-6 | - | - | CASSYRGGGRRTEAFF | TGTGCCAGCAGTTACAGGGGTGGGGGGCGGAGGACTGAAGCTTTCTTT
TRBJ1-1 | TRBV5-1 | - | TRBD1 | CASGGQGRTEAFF | TGCGCCAGCGGGGGACAGGGGCGAACTGAAGCTTTCTTT
TRBJ1-6 | TRBV19 | - | - | CASSTYNSPLHF | TGTGCCAGTAGTACCTATAATTCACCCCTCCACTTT
TRBJ2-3 | TRBV7-7 | - | TRBD2 | CASSLEVSGGASTDTQYF | TGTGCCAGCAGCTTAGAGGTTAGCGGGGGGGCGAGCACAGATACGCAGTATTTT
TRBJ2-7 | TRBV9 | - | TRBD1 | CASSATGAGYEQYF | TGTGCCAGCAGCGCGACAGGGGCGGGCTACGAGCAGTACTTC
TRBJ2-2 | TRBV2 | - | TRBD2 | CASGEGLFGTGELFF | TGTGCCAGCGGGGAGGGCCTATTCGGCACCGGGGAGCTGTTTTTT
TRBJ1-1 | TRBV27 | - | - | CASSPPTGRNTEAFF | TGTGCCAGCAGTCCTCCGACGGGCCGGAACACTGAAGCTTTCTTT
TRBJ2-2 | TRBV5-1 | - | - | CASSLGQGNTGELFF | TGCGCCAGCAGCTTGGGACAAGGGAACACCGGGGAGCTGTTTTTT